These T cell receptor beta chains were read from a single sample in a study of radiation and T cells in renal cell carcinoma. TCRdb keeps only in-frame clones here, not all; method: immunoSEQ multiplex PCR. The table records over 90,000 clones, 84% of them present only once. This material consisted of blood, taken from a patient whose treatment included radiotherapy and nephrectomy. The receptors shown here come from a man in his 60s with renal cell carcinoma. The CDR3 runs from the conserved cysteine through the conserved F or W. The D gene is left open where the match is weak. Only some rows state a clone size, as once, few, many or a class for expanded clones.

j_call: TRBJ2-3
clone_size: once
d_call: TRBD2
v_call: TRBV6-1
cdr3_aa: CASSEELAGEYTDTQYF
cdr3_nt: TGTGCCAGCAGTGAAGAACTAGCGGGAGAGTACACAGATACGCAGTATTTT

j_call: TRBJ2-2
clone_size: few
d_call: .
v_call: TRBV7-9
cdr3_aa: CASSIKGSTGELFF
cdr3_nt: TGTGCCAGCAGTATCAAGGGGTCCACCGGGGAGCTGTTTTTT

j_call: TRBJ1-3
clone_size: .
d_call: .
v_call: TRBV13
cdr3_aa: CASSTAQGNTIYF
cdr3_nt: TGTGCCAGCAGCACCGCCCAGGGAAACACCATATATTTT

j_call: TRBJ2-3
clone_size: .
d_call: .
v_call: TRBV5-4
cdr3_aa: CASSLDRPSTDTQYF
cdr3_nt: TGTGCCAGCAGCTTGGACAGGCCTAGCACAGATACGCAGTATTTT

j_call: TRBJ1-2
clone_size: .
d_call: TRBD1
v_call: TRBV5-1
cdr3_aa: CASSADRARDGYTF
cdr3_nt: TGCGCCAGCAGCGCTGACAGGGCCCGAGATGGCTACACCTTC

j_call: TRBJ2-2
clone_size: .
d_call: TRBD1
v_call: TRBV7-2
cdr3_aa: CASSLAGGANTGELFF
cdr3_nt: TGTGCCAGCAGCTTAGCAGGGGGCGCGAACACCGGGGAGCTGTTTTTT

j_call: TRBJ2-7
clone_size: .
d_call: TRBD2
v_call: TRBV28
cdr3_aa: CASRRRLAGGIATYEQYF
cdr3_nt: TGTGCCAGCAGGAGACGACTAGCGGGAGGCATTGCTACCTACGAGCAGTACTTC

j_call: TRBJ2-7
clone_size: few
d_call: TRBD2
v_call: TRBV7-9
cdr3_aa: CASSLVLTGGTYEQYF
cdr3_nt: TGTGCCAGCAGCTTAGTTTTAACGGGAGGAACCTACGAGCAGTACTTC

j_call: TRBJ2-3
clone_size: .
d_call: .
v_call: TRBV27
cdr3_aa: CASSHSTWYFTDTQYF
cdr3_nt: TGTGCCAGCAGTCACTCAACATGGTATTTTACAGATACGCAGTATTTT

j_call: TRBJ2-6
clone_size: .
d_call: .
v_call: TRBV27
cdr3_aa: CASSLVPPGANVLTF
cdr3_nt: TGTGCCAGCAGTTTGGTGCCTCCTGGGGCCAACGTCCTGACTTTC

j_call: TRBJ2-5
clone_size: .
d_call: .
v_call: TRBV2
cdr3_aa: CASFVGGGIWETQYF
cdr3_nt: TGTGCCAGCTTCGTGGGGGGCGGAATTTGGGAGACCCAGTACTTC

j_call: TRBJ1-5
clone_size: .
d_call: .
v_call: TRBV10-2
cdr3_aa: CASTQDRSSNQPQHF
cdr3_nt: TGCGCCAGCACTCAAGACAGGAGTAGCAATCAGCCCCAGCATTTT

j_call: TRBJ2-3
clone_size: .
d_call: .
v_call: TRBV9
cdr3_aa: CASSVELYTDTQYF
cdr3_nt: TGTGCCAGCAGCGTAGAACTTTACACAGATACGCAGTATTTT

j_call: TRBJ2-1
clone_size: .
d_call: .
v_call: TRBV10-3
cdr3_aa: CAIRQNNEQFF
cdr3_nt: TGTGCCATCCGGCAAAACAATGAGCAGTTCTTC

j_call: TRBJ2-1
clone_size: .
d_call: TRBD1
v_call: TRBV11-3
cdr3_aa: CASSPLPGTGGNEQFF
cdr3_nt: TGTGCCAGCAGCCCCCTCCCCGGGACAGGGGGCAATGAGCAGTTCTTC

j_call: TRBJ2-1
clone_size: .
d_call: .
v_call: TRBV5-3
cdr3_aa: CARSLRGYNEQFF
cdr3_nt: TGTGCCAGAAGCTTGCGGGGGTATAATGAGCAGTTCTTC

j_call: TRBJ2-3
clone_size: .
d_call: .
v_call: TRBV6-5
cdr3_aa: CASTELGFPDTQYF
cdr3_nt: TGTGCCAGCACCGAGCTGGGTTTTCCGGATACGCAGTATTTT

j_call: TRBJ2-2
clone_size: .
d_call: .
v_call: TRBV28
cdr3_aa: CASSFGVPITGELFF
cdr3_nt: TGTGCCAGCAGTTTTGGGGTCCCTATCACCGGGGAGCTGTTTTTT

j_call: TRBJ2-7
clone_size: .
d_call: .
v_call: TRBV28
cdr3_aa: CASSKTGFYEQYF
cdr3_nt: TGTGCCAGCAGCAAAACAGGGTTTTACGAGCAGTACTTC

j_call: TRBJ2-7
clone_size: .
d_call: TRBD1
v_call: TRBV18
cdr3_aa: CASSPPGTGPLREQYF
cdr3_nt: TGTGCCAGCTCACCACCAGGGACAGGCCCCCTGAGGGAGCAGTACTTC

j_call: TRBJ2-5
clone_size: .
d_call: TRBD1
v_call: TRBV15
cdr3_aa: CATSRVTGARETQYF
cdr3_nt: TGTGCCACCAGCAGAGTCACAGGGGCGCGAGAGACCCAGTACTTC

j_call: TRBJ2-2
clone_size: .
d_call: TRBD2
v_call: TRBV28
cdr3_aa: CASSLIAGLRDTGELFF
cdr3_nt: TGTGCCAGCAGTTTAATAGCGGGATTGAGGGACACCGGGGAGCTGTTTTTT

j_call: TRBJ2-7
clone_size: .
d_call: .
v_call: TRBV5-1
cdr3_aa: CASSLGGRRYEQYF
cdr3_nt: TGCGCCAGCAGCTTGGGGGGGCGGAGATACGAGCAGTACTTC

j_call: TRBJ1-2
clone_size: .
d_call: .
v_call: TRBV7-2
cdr3_aa: CTSSSRGRVGGGYTF
cdr3_nt: TGTACCAGCAGCTCCCGAGGGAGGGTGGGAGGAGGCTACACCTTC

j_call: TRBJ1-3
clone_size: .
d_call: .
v_call: TRBV7-6
cdr3_aa: CASSSGPHSGNTIYF
cdr3_nt: TGTGCCAGCAGCTCCGGACCGCACTCTGGAAACACCATATATTTT

j_call: TRBJ2-1
clone_size: .
d_call: TRBD2
v_call: TRBV25-1
cdr3_aa: CASRPDIWGEGHEQFF
cdr3_nt: TGTGCCAGCAGGCCGGACATTTGGGGGGAGGGCCATGAGCAGTTCTTC

j_call: TRBJ1-4
clone_size: few
d_call: TRBD1
v_call: TRBV5-1
cdr3_aa: CASSPRANRDREKLFF
cdr3_nt: TGCGCCAGCAGCCCCCGAGCGAATCGGGACAGGGAAAAACTGTTTTTT

j_call: TRBJ2-3
clone_size: .
d_call: TRBD2
v_call: TRBV5-1
cdr3_aa: CASSLVAGRTDTQYF
cdr3_nt: TGCGCCAGCAGCTTGGTAGCGGGACGTACAGATACGCAGTATTTT

j_call: TRBJ2-3
clone_size: .
d_call: TRBD1
v_call: TRBV6-6
cdr3_aa: CASSYSGTGTDTQYF
cdr3_nt: TGTGCCAGCAGTTACTCCGGGACAGGCACAGATACGCAGTATTTT

j_call: TRBJ2-2
clone_size: few
d_call: .
v_call: TRBV18
cdr3_aa: CASSPTESNTGELFF
cdr3_nt: TGTGCCAGCTCACCGACGGAGTCGAACACCGGGGAGCTGTTTTTT

j_call: TRBJ2-7
clone_size: once
d_call: .
v_call: TRBV28
cdr3_aa: CASSLGSSGRGSYEQYF
cdr3_nt: TGTGCCAGCAGTTTGGGCTCAAGTGGCAGGGGTTCCTACGAGCAGTACTTC

j_call: TRBJ2-1
clone_size: few
d_call: TRBD2
v_call: TRBV18
cdr3_aa: CASSPLGSGREIYNEQFF
cdr3_nt: TGTGCCAGCTCACCACTGGGTAGCGGGAGGGAAATCTACAATGAGCAGTTCTTC

j_call: TRBJ1-4
clone_size: .
d_call: TRBD1
v_call: TRBV10-3
cdr3_aa: CAIGQGNPEKLFF
cdr3_nt: TGTGCCATCGGACAGGGGAACCCCGAAAAACTGTTTTTT

j_call: TRBJ2-3
clone_size: .
d_call: TRBD2
v_call: TRBV25-1
cdr3_aa: CASSARGLAGGADTQYF
cdr3_nt: TGTGCCAGCAGTGCCCGCGGACTAGCGGGAGGGGCAGATACGCAGTATTTT

j_call: TRBJ2-1
clone_size: .
d_call: TRBD2
v_call: TRBV29-1
cdr3_aa: CSLAGDGSYNEQFF
cdr3_nt: TGCAGCTTAGCGGGAGACGGCTCCTACAATGAGCAGTTCTTC

j_call: TRBJ1-3
clone_size: .
d_call: .
v_call: TRBV19
cdr3_aa: CASSIRDRGNTIYF
cdr3_nt: TGTGCCAGTAGTATACGCGACAGGGGAAACACCATATATTTT

j_call: TRBJ2-1
clone_size: once
d_call: TRBD2
v_call: TRBV28
cdr3_aa: CASSLLAEHNEQFF
cdr3_nt: TGTGCCAGCAGCCTACTAGCGGAACACAATGAGCAGTTCTTC

j_call: TRBJ2-7
clone_size: .
d_call: .
v_call: TRBV20-1
cdr3_aa: CSAGLVYEQYF
cdr3_nt: TGCAGTGCTGGACTCGTTTACGAGCAGTACTTC

j_call: TRBJ1-1
clone_size: .
d_call: TRBD1
v_call: TRBV19
cdr3_aa: CASSFRDRALVNTEAFF
cdr3_nt: TGTGCCAGTAGCTTCCGGGACAGAGCCCTAGTTAACACTGAAGCTTTCTTT

j_call: TRBJ2-5
clone_size: .
d_call: .
v_call: TRBV10-3
cdr3_aa: CAISEYRAKETQYF
cdr3_nt: TGTGCCATCAGTGAGTACAGGGCCAAAGAGACCCAGTACTTC

j_call: TRBJ1-2
clone_size: .
d_call: TRBD1
v_call: TRBV19
cdr3_aa: CASSTTGDGYTF
cdr3_nt: TGTGCCAGTAGTACAACAGGGGATGGCTACACCTTC

j_call: TRBJ1-3
clone_size: .
d_call: .
v_call: TRBV19
cdr3_aa: CASSIPKSSGNTIYF
cdr3_nt: TGTGCCAGTAGTATACCCAAGAGCTCTGGAAACACCATATATTTT

j_call: TRBJ2-2
clone_size: .
d_call: TRBD1
v_call: TRBV5-6
cdr3_aa: CASSFPLWTGGTGELFF
cdr3_nt: TGTGCCAGCAGCTTCCCATTGTGGACAGGGGGAACCGGGGAGCTGTTTTTT

j_call: TRBJ1-2
clone_size: .
d_call: .
v_call: TRBV28
cdr3_aa: CASRLPTEAYGYTF
cdr3_nt: TGTGCCAGCAGACTCCCGACAGAGGCTTACGGCTACACCTTC

j_call: TRBJ2-2
clone_size: .
d_call: .
v_call: TRBV7-2
cdr3_aa: CASSLGLGYTGELFF
cdr3_nt: TGTGCCAGCAGCTTAGGGTTAGGATACACCGGGGAGCTGTTTTTT

j_call: TRBJ1-1
clone_size: .
d_call: TRBD1
v_call: TRBV7-9
cdr3_aa: CASSSDRGNTEAFF
cdr3_nt: TGTGCCAGCAGCTCGGACAGGGGGAACACTGAAGCTTTCTTT

j_call: TRBJ2-7
clone_size: .
d_call: .
v_call: TRBV7-6
cdr3_aa: CASSQSYRGSGIGDIYEQYF
cdr3_nt: TGTGCCAGCAGCCAATCATACAGAGGCTCAGGGATTGGGGACATTTACGAGCAGTACTTC

j_call: TRBJ1-2
clone_size: .
d_call: TRBD1
v_call: TRBV28
cdr3_aa: CALGAGQLSNYGYTF
cdr3_nt: TGTGCCCTCGGGGCGGGACAGCTCTCTAACTATGGCTACACCTTC

j_call: TRBJ2-7
clone_size: .
d_call: .
v_call: TRBV5-1
cdr3_aa: CASSLAAAGHLIYEQYF
cdr3_nt: TGCGCCAGCAGCTTGGCCGCCGCGGGACACCTTATCTACGAGCAGTACTTC

j_call: TRBJ1-1
clone_size: .
d_call: TRBD1
v_call: TRBV28
cdr3_aa: CASRPTGAGPGEAFF
cdr3_nt: TGTGCCAGCAGACCAACAGGGGCAGGTCCGGGTGAAGCTTTCTTT

j_call: TRBJ2-2
clone_size: medium-sized
d_call: .
v_call: TRBV11-3
cdr3_aa: CASSQDQSNTGELFF
cdr3_nt: TGTGCCAGCAGTCAAGACCAATCGAACACCGGGGAGCTGTTTTTT

j_call: TRBJ1-1
clone_size: .
d_call: .
v_call: TRBV10-3
cdr3_aa: CAISESAQSGTEAFF
cdr3_nt: TGTGCCATCAGTGAGTCGGCACAGTCGGGCACTGAAGCTTTCTTT